This entry concerns a single T cell receptor (beta chain). Clones were read by immunoSEQ multiplex PCR, and TCRdb kept only the in-frame ones, dropping some. The repertoire holds roughly 43,000 clones, 89% seen once, with approximately 1.1% in the top ten. This sample is part of a study of T cell changes during pregnancy in multiple sclerosis. The ends were cut back, 3 bases at V and 0 bases at J, with 14 bases in the middle. This CDR3 has 16 amino acids. Germline V gives CDR1 MGHDK, CDR2 SYGVNS. The sequence came from a female donor with multiple sclerosis, enrolled in a pregnancy study. This sequence joins TRBV25-1 and TRBJ1-1; D may be TRBD1 (5 bases). The sequences come from CD4+ T cells from peripheral blood mononuclear cells, collected after pregnancy. The CDR3 DNA follows: TGTGCCAGCAGTGAGTCTCCGACAGTGATGAACACTGAAGCTTTCTTT. Protein: CASSESPTVMNTEAFF.